This record concerns one TCR beta chain sequence. The antigen is not known. This sample is part of a study of blood T cells in healthy people across ages. Findings and caveats of the study: Percentage of naive T cells showed a strong correlation with TCR beta diversity. Reliance upon unsorted PBMCs precluded definitive naive versus antigen-experienced comparison.

A J-beta primer mix and a sample-barcoded 5' primer were used in a second PCR of about 6 to 12 cycles. Each cDNA molecule, via a template-switch adaptor with 12 random nucleotides, was tagged. Via MiXCR, TCRdb re-called the 5' RACE reads, giving one row per CDR3 protein. The repertoire holds 2 million or so distinct CDR3 sequences, with around 48% as singletons. PBMCs numbering at least 7 million were isolated per sample. CDR1 is SGHDT, CDR2 YYEEEE, per germline. V lost 4 bases, J lost 4 bases, and 21 bases lay in between. This CDR3 spans 17 amino acids. The specimen sequenced was blood. The sequence was obtained from a woman in her thirties or forties in good health. The chain is built from TRBV5-6 and TRBJ2-1, with D maybe TRBD1 (6 bases). The CDR3 sequence: CASSPTERDTSYNEQFF. CDR3 bases: TGTGCCAGCAGCCCTACGGAACGGGACACTTCATACAATGAGCAGTTCTTC. Variable domain in full (rest from reference TRBV5-6 and TRBJ2-1): DAGVTQSPTHLIKTRGQQVTLRCSPKSGHDTVSWYQQALGQGPQFIFQYYEEEERQRGNFPDRFSGHQFPNYSSELNVNALLLGDSALYLCASSPTERDTSYNEQFFGPGTRLTVL.